This T cell receptor (beta chain) derives from a study of cytomegalovirus exposure and HLA in healthy donors. Study-level information: One earlier analysis, a look at 150 million to 200 million T cells, found almost 120 million unique TCR beta sequences. In an early release, HLA-typed donors contributed approximately 82 million unique TCR sequences. Whole-study findings and limits: It was approximately 170 TCR beta chains that were listed as cytomegalovirus-associated.

Remarks on this clone: Its specificity is unknown.

Deletions cut 5 bases from V and 4 bases from J, with 14 bases between. The length of the CDR3 is 13 residues. Germline CDR1 reads GTSNPN; CDR2 reads SVGIG (reference sequence). Primers for the PCR totalled 60 Vbeta and 13 Jbeta. Assay used: immunoSEQ multiplex PCR; TCRdb lists only in-frame clones, some missing. The sample includes roughly 180,000 clones, around 80% of them seen just once. The sample was PBMCs. The sequence was collected from a girl between 5 and 17 years old in good health and CMV-seropositive. The rearrangement links TRBV30 to TRBJ1-1; D perhaps matches TRBD1 (5 bases). The CDR3 coding sequence is TGTGCCTGGGCAGGGTTCACCGGCACTGAAGCTTTCTTT. Translating gives CAWAGFTGTEAFF.